Sequencing of this T cell receptor (beta chain) was carried out in a study of OX40 agonist ivuxolimab in advanced cancers. Whole-study context: Enrollees could have had prior anti-PD-1, anti-PD-L1 or anti-CTLA-4 therapy, which 30% to 50% had received. General study results and limits: The study found that CD8+ T cells averaged more expanded clones than CD4+. By week 6 at 0.1 to 3.0 mg/kg, blood CD4+ and CD8+ T cells had expanded clonally. Near-lowest levels of clonal expansion characterized partial responders at 0.1-3.0 mg/kg.

In its sample, this clone was seen once. Its target is not known. CDR1 is MNHEY and CDR2 is SMNVEV in the germline V gene (reference sequence). The V end lost 4 bases, the J end lost 1 base, and 18 bases lay between the germline ends. The CDR3 has 17 amino acids. The assay was immunoSEQ multiplex PCR, and TCRdb's table has in-frame clones only and misses some. The table has about 30,000 clones, 80% to 85% seen once. The sequence was obtained from an adult with an advanced solid tumor such as melanoma, head and neck, liver or kidney cancer. V usage is TRBV27 and J usage is TRBJ2-3; no clear D. Sequenced here: CD4+ or CD8+ T cells sorted from blood, sampled in a trial of the OX40 agonist ivuxolimab. The CDR3 spells CASSYLAKAGGTDTQYF. The CDR3 DNA reads TGTGCCAGCAGTTACCTCGCGAAGGCCGGTGGCACAGATACGCAGTATTTT.